This T cell receptor beta chain was recorded in a study of blood T cell repertoires in COVID-19. This CDR3 has 17 residues. This clone was observed a single time. Original data processing: How many nucleated cells were present was estimated from reference gene primer amplification. Profiling relied on immunoSEQ multiplex PCR, and the TCRdb table lists in-frame clones only, not all of them. That table supplies the V and J calls and clone size; D and trimming were determined from the DNA. The sample includes about 150,000 clones, roughly 84% of them seen just once. The chain combines TRBV21-1 with TRBJ2-2; the table gives TRBD1 as D, unverified against the DNA. TRBV21-1 is flagged as a pseudogene. Sequences were obtained from peripheral blood. The receptor comes from a man aged 65 to 79 with acute or convalescent COVID-19. The CDR3 nucleotides are TGTGCCAGCAGCAAAGTTTGGGACAGGGGGCGCGGCGGGGAGCTGTTTTTT. This codes for CASSKVWDRGRGGELFF.